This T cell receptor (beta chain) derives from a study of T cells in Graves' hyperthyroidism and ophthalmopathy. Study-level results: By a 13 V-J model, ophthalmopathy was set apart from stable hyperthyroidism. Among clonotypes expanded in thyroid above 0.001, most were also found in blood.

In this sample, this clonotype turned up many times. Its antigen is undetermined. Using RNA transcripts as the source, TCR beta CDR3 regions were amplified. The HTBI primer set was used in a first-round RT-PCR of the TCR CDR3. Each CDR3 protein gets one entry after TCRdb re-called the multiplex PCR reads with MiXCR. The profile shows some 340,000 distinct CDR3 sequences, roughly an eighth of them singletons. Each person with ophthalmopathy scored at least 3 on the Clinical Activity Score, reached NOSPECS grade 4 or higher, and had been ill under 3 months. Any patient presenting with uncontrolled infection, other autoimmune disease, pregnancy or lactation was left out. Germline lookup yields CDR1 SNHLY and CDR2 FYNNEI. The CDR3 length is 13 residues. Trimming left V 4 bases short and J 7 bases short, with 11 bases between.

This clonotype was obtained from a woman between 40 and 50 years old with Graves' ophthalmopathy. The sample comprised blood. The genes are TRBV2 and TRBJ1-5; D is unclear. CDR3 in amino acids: CASSAVPGQPQHF. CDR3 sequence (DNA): TGTGCCAGCAGTGCAGTACCTGGACAGCCCCAGCATTTT. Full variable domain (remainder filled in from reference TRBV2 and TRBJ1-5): EPEVTQTPSHQVTQMGQEVILRCVPISNHLYFYWYRQILGQKVEFLVSFYNNEISEKSEIFDDQFSVERPDGSNFTLKIRSTKLEDSAMYFCASSAVPGQPQHFGDGTRLSIL.